This T cell receptor (beta chain) was captured by sequencing in a study of cytomegalovirus exposure and HLA in healthy donors. Overall study: Of fewer than 450 genotyped donors, roughly 81% clustered with self-reported Caucasian donors. Study observations and caveats: Being indistinguishable, some V segments were excluded, TRBV6-2 and TRBV6-3 among them. In vitro work confirmed that a few CMV-associated chains recognize CMV antigens.

The CDR3 is 15 residues long. The junction had 9 bases not matched to a gene; V was cut back by 0 bases and J by 9 bases. Germline loops: CDR1 GTSNPN, CDR2 SVGIG (reference sequence). PCR amplification relied on 60 Vbeta primers (plus 13 Jbeta primers). Some clones are missing from TCRdb's copy, which holds only in-frame ones; the method was immunoSEQ multiplex PCR. The repertoire holds 82,000 or so clones, 10% seen once, with 24% in the top ten. This clone was seen a handful of times. Its antigen is currently unknown. V usage is TRBV30 and J usage is TRBJ2-1, with TRBD2 matching over 9 bases. The specimen sequenced was PBMCs. The receptor was derived from a man aged 60 to 69 in good health and CMV-seropositive. Written as DNA, the CDR3 is TGTGCCTGGAGTGTAGAGGCTAGCGGGGTGGGTGAGCAGTTCTTC. Protein: CAWSVEASGVGEQFF.